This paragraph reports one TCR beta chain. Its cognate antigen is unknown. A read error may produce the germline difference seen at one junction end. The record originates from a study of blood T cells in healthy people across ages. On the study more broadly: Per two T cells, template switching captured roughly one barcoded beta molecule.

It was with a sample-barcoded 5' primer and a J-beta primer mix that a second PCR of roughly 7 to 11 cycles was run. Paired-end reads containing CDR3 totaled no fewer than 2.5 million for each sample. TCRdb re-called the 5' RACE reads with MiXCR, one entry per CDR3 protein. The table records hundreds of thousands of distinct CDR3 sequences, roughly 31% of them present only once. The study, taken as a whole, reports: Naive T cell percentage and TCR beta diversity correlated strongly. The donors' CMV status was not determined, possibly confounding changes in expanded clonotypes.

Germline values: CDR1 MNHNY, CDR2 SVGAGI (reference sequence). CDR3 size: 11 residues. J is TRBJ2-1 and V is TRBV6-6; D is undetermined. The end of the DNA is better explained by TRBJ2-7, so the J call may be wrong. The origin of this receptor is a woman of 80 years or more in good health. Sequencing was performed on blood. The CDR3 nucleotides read TGTGTCAGCAGTTACTCGTACGAGCAGTACTTC. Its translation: CVSSYSYEQYF.